The 27 T cell receptor beta chains listed next were all sequenced from one sample in a study of cytomegalovirus exposure and HLA in healthy donors. Use of 60 Vbeta and 13 Jbeta primers characterized the PCR. Sequenced by immunoSEQ multiplex PCR; TCRdb stores in-frame clones only, minus some. The data show 150,000 to 200,000 clones, 76% seen once. The sample was PBMCs. All receptors derive from a male donor in good health and CMV-seronegative.

The chain is built from TRBV5-6 and TRBJ2-1; 7 nucleotides align to TRBD2. V dropped 4 bases and J dropped 6; count of bases not matched to a gene: 10. This CDR3 is built from 15 residues. Looked up from germline, CDR1 is SGHDT and CDR2 is YYEEEE. CDR3 loop: CASSLLAAFANEQFF. The CDR3 DNA follows: TGTGCCAGCAGCCTTCTAGCGGCTTTCGCCAATGAGCAGTTCTTC.

CDR3 amino acids: CASSILPGYTDTQYF. CDR3 sequence (DNA): TGTGCCAGTAGTATCTTACCGGGATACACAGATACGCAGTATTTT. J is TRBJ2-3 and V is TRBV19; perhaps TRBD2 as D (5 bases). V shed 3 bases and J shed 2 bases, with 12 bases lying between them. CDR1 and CDR2 (germline): LNHDA, SQIVND (reference sequence). The CDR3 covers 15 residues.

Only one count was recorded for this clone. This chain joins TRBV27 and TRBJ1-4; D gene uncertain. Trimming removed 3 bases from V and 7 bases from J, with 12 bases in between. The CDR3 is made up of 14 amino acids. Germline V gives CDR1 MNHEY, CDR2 SMNVEV (reference sequence). CDR3 loop: CASSFQLTGEKLFF. The CDR3 bases are TGTGCCAGCAGTTTCCAGCTTACGGGTGAAAAACTGTTTTTT.

The rearrangement joins TRBV7-2 to TRBJ2-7; 9 nucleotides agree with TRBD2. Germline CDR1 is SGHTA and CDR2 is FQGNSA. The V gene end was trimmed by 6 bases and the J gene end by 4 bases; junction bases not matched to a gene: 7. This CDR3 contains 14 residues. The CDR3 loop reads CASRNLAGDYEQYF. As DNA, the CDR3 is TGTGCCAGCAGGAACTTAGCGGGAGATTACGAGCAGTACTTC.

The genes are TRBV6-6 and TRBJ1-2, with a possible D match to TRBD1 (5 bases). From germline, CDR1 is MNHNY and CDR2 SVGAGI (reference sequence). This CDR3 spans 13 amino acids. The V end was cut by 11 bases, the J end by 1 base, with 14 bases between. The CDR3 DNA reads TGTGCCCGCCACCTCAGGGATAACTATGGCTACACCTTC. It codes for CARHLRDNYGYTF.

J is TRBJ1-2 and V is TRBV6-6, with 10 bases fitting TRBD1. The CDR3 consists of 15 residues. Trimming took 6 bases from V and 8 from J; bases not matched to a gene: 12. Germline V gene sequence: CDR1 MNHNY, CDR2 SVGAGI (reference sequence). The CDR3 loop is CASSLGGQGRGGYTF. The CDR3 coding sequence is TGTGCCAGCAGCCTAGGGGGACAGGGGAGAGGAGGCTACACCTTC.

The chain couples TRBV19 to TRBJ1-1, with 7 bases that match TRBD1. With V trimmed by 4 bases and J by 3 bases, 8 bases remained unmatched. The CDR3 length is 15 residues. Germline CDR1 LNHDA, CDR2 SQIVND (reference sequence). The CDR3 DNA reads as TGTGCCAGTAGTACCAGACAGGGTGTGTACACTGAAGCTTTCTTT. As protein: CASSTRQGVYTEAFF.

The V and J genes are TRBV7-2 and TRBJ1-5, with 10 bases fitting TRBD1. The CDR3 is made up of 15 amino acids. Losses at the gene ends were 5 bases for V and 7 bases for J; bases not matched to a gene: 8. Germline CDR1 and CDR2: SGHTA and FQGNSA. The CDR3 reads CASSLDRGREQPQHF. For the CDR3, the DNA is TGTGCCAGCAGCCTAGACAGGGGGCGCGAACAGCCCCAGCATTTT.

The chain links TRBV5-4 to TRBJ2-7, with D perhaps TRBD1 (6 bases). Germline V CDR1 and CDR2: SGHNT, YYREEE (reference sequence). The length of the CDR3 is 12 residues. V lost 4 bases and J 6 bases, leaving 11 bases between the germline ends. CDR3 region: CASSQQGGEQYF. The CDR3 nucleotides are TGTGCCAGCAGCCAACAGGGCGGCGAGCAGTACTTC.

The chain employs TRBV30 and TRBJ1-3; D is undetermined. The length of the CDR3 is 16 residues. Trimming left V 2 bases short and J 4 bases short, with 18 bases between. Germline V gene sequence: CDR1 GTSNPN, CDR2 SVGIG (reference sequence). Written as DNA, the CDR3 is TGTGCCTGGAGTATCCCCGGATTTAGGGAGGGAAACACCATATATTTT. Its protein is CAWSIPGFREGNTIYF.

This clone showed up just a few times. The V and J genes are TRBV25-1 and TRBJ2-1; 10 positions match TRBD1. V shed 5 bases, J shed 6 bases, and the junction held 10 bases outside the gene matches. The germline V gene encodes CDR1 MGHDK and CDR2 SYGVNS. The CDR3 spans 16 residues. For the CDR3, the DNA is TGTGCCAGCAGTAACAGACAGGGGGCGGTTCGCAATGAGCAGTTCTTC. Translation: CASSNRQGAVRNEQFF.

The count of this clone is one. The chain is built from TRBV5-1 and TRBJ2-5, with a tentative D call TRBD1 (6 bases). CDR1 and CDR2 from the germline V gene are SGHRS and YFSETQ. The CDR3 is made up of 13 amino acids. The V end lost 3 bases, the J end lost 2 bases, and 8 bases lay between the germline ends. CDR3 nucleotides: TGCGCCAGCAGCTGGACAGTTCAAGAGACCCAGTACTTC. Amino acids: CASSWTVQETQYF.

The gene calls are TRBV6-4 and TRBJ2-2, with 12 bases lining up with TRBD2. Trimming took 4 bases from V and 4 from J; bases not matched to a gene: 1. The CDR3 has 15 residues. Germline CDR1 is MRHNA and CDR2 is SNTAGT. The CDR3 region has the DNA TGTGCCAGCAGTGCGACTAGCGGGAGCACCGGGGAGCTGTTTTTT. Protein sequence: CASSATSGSTGELFF.

CDR3 residues: CAWSSSNSNQPQHF. CDR3 nucleotide sequence: TGTGCCTGGAGTTCATCCAATAGCAATCAGCCCCAGCATTTT. The chain is built from TRBV30 and TRBJ1-5, with unresolved D. CDR3 length: 14 amino acids. Trimming took 2 bases from V and 0 from J, leaving 8 bases between them. CDR1 GTSNPN and CDR2 SVGIG come from the germline V gene (reference sequence).

This chain links TRBV28 with TRBJ1-2; 8 bases line up with TRBD1. This CDR3 has 13 amino acids. Germline CDR1 and CDR2: MDHEN and SYDVKM. J gave up 10 bases and V 4 bases, and 8 bases lay outside the gene matches. DNA for the CDR3: TGTGCCAGCAGTTCCGGGACAGGTATTGTCTACACCTTC. Translation gives CASSSGTGIVYTF.

The V and J genes are TRBV6-5 and TRBJ1-1; the D is unclear. Trimming pared 11 bases from V and 5 bases from J, leaving 12 bases between. The CDR3 contains 11 residues. Germline assignment: CDR1 MNHEY and CDR2 SVGAGI. This CDR3 is CAVRGSTEAFF. CDR3 DNA: TGTGCCGTCAGAGGTTCGACTGAAGCTTTCTTT.

The chain recombines TRBV18 with TRBJ2-1; 9 nucleotides align to TRBD1. Germline V CDR1 and CDR2: KGHSH, LQKENI. Trimming took 3 bases from V and 4 from J; bases not matched to a gene: 4. This CDR3 has 15 amino acids. CDR3 sequence (DNA): TGTGCCAGCTCACCCGGGACAGGGTCGTACAATGAGCAGTTCTTC. Protein sequence: CASSPGTGSYNEQFF. The whole variable domain, remainder taken from reference TRBV18 and TRBJ2-1, is NAGVMQNPRHLVRRRGQEARLRCSPMKGHSHVYWYRQLPEEGLKFMVYLQKENIIDESGMPKERFSAEFPKEGPSILRIQQVVRGDSAAYFCASSPGTGSYNEQFFGPGTRLTVL.

The chain uses TRBV28 and TRBJ2-7, with D uncertain. The V gene's germline CDR1 is MDHEN and CDR2 SYDVKM. The length of the CDR3 is 10 residues. V shed 6 bases and J shed 3 bases, with 3 bases lying between them. The CDR3 DNA reads TGTGCCAGCAGCCGCTACGAGCAGTACTTC. It codes for CASSRYEQYF. Using reference TRBV28 and TRBJ2-7 for the parts outside the CDR3, the full variable domain is DVKVTQSSRYLVKRTGEKVFLECVQDMDHENMFWYRQDPGLGLRLIYFSYDVKMKEKGDIPEGYSVSREKKERFSLILESASTNQTSMYLCASSRYEQYFGPGTRLTVT.

The chain joins TRBV15 to TRBJ2-5; TRBD2 agrees at 12 bases. CDR1 is LNHNV, CDR2 YYDKDF, per germline (reference sequence). The trim removed 3 bases at V and 2 bases at J, leaving 13 bases unmatched. This CDR3 spans 19 amino acids. This CDR3 is CATSSDGLTSGSRQETQYF. In DNA, the CDR3 is TGTGCCACCAGCAGCGACGGTCTGACTAGCGGGAGTAGGCAAGAGACCCAGTACTTC.

The chain couples TRBV27 to TRBJ1-5; no clear D gene. The CDR3 is 15 residues long. The V end was cut by 4 bases, the J end by 2 bases, with 12 bases between. CDR1 and CDR2 from the germline V gene are MNHEY and SMNVEV (reference sequence). The CDR3 bases are TGTGCCAGCAGTTCCCTGACAATTCGCAATCAGCCCCAGCATTTT. This codes for CASSSLTIRNQPQHF.

This clone appeared a single time. The rearrangement links TRBV5-4 to TRBJ2-3; TRBD2 agrees at 9 bases. The CDR3 sequence is 17 residues long. The germline CDR1 and CDR2 sequences are SGHNT and YYREEE (reference sequence). The ends lost 4 bases at V and 4 bases at J; junction bases unmatched: 13. DNA for the CDR3: TGTGCCAGCAGCCCCACCCCAGTTAGCGGGAGTGCAGATACGCAGTATTTT. It yields the protein CASSPTPVSGSADTQYF.

This clone has only one observation. The CDR3 is CASSIDYYTDTQYF. DNA of the CDR3: TGTGCCAGTAGTATTGATTACTACACAGATACGCAGTATTTT. The chain couples TRBV19 to TRBJ2-3; D ambiguous. Germline CDR1 is LNHDA and CDR2 is SQIVND (reference sequence). The CDR3 covers 14 residues. V was clipped by 3 bases and J by 2 bases, with 9 bases between them. Based on the CDR3 plus reference TRBV19 and TRBJ2-3, the full variable domain is DGGITQSPKYLFRKEGQNVTLSCEQNLNHDAMYWYRQDPGQGLRLIYYSQIVNDFQKGDIAEGYSVSREKKESFPLTVTSAQKNPTAFYLCASSIDYYTDTQYFGPGTRLTVL.

The sample holds one count of this clone. The rearrangement uses TRBV19 and TRBJ2-3; 10 bases map to TRBD2. The CDR3 extends over 18 amino acids. CDR1 LNHDA and CDR2 SQIVND come from the germline V gene (reference sequence). Losses at the gene ends were 5 bases for V and 0 bases for J; bases not matched to a gene: 11. DNA of the CDR3: TGTGCCAGTAGTGCCGAGGCTTTGACTAGCGGGAGCACAGATACGCAGTATTTT. Its protein is CASSAEALTSGSTDTQYF.

This chain connects TRBV5-1 to TRBJ1-1; D gene unclear. Deletions cut 1 base from V and 4 bases from J, with 14 bases between. CDR1 is SGHRS, CDR2 YFSETQ, per germline. This CDR3 comprises 15 residues. CDR3 protein: CASSLNADWRTEAFF. CDR3 DNA sequence: TGCGCCAGCAGCTTGAATGCAGACTGGCGCACTGAAGCTTTCTTT. Drawing the rest from reference TRBV5-1 and TRBJ1-1, the complete variable domain is KAGVTQTPRYLIKTRGQQVTLSCSPISGHRSVSWYQQTPGQGLQFLFEYFSETQRNKGNFPGRFSGRQFSNSRSEMNVSTLELGDSALYLCASSLNADWRTEAFFGQGTRLTVV.

The genes are TRBV9 and TRBJ1-2; D is possibly TRBD1 (5 bases). Trimming took 3 bases from V and 4 from J, leaving 22 bases between them. In germline, CDR1 is SGDLS, CDR2 YYNGEE. This CDR3 spans 17 amino acids. Written as DNA, the CDR3 is TGTGCCAGCAGCGCCGAGTCGGCCCAGGGCCTCCTCTATGGCTACACCTTC. The encoded protein is CASSAESAQGLLYGYTF.

For this clone: The DNA is omitted, as the CDR3 cannot be located on it reliably, and the CDR3 follows TCRdb's listing. CDR3 in amino acids: CASSDSIRFGEAFF. The genes are TRBV2 and TRBJ1-1. The CDR3 comprises 14 residues, both ends counted. Germline CDR1 SNHLY, CDR2 FYNNEI.

V gene TRBV5-6 combines with J gene TRBJ2-7, with D perhaps TRBD2 (6 bases). V was trimmed by 4 bases and J by 5 bases, leaving 13 bases between them. The germline V gene encodes CDR1 SGHDT and CDR2 YYEEEE. CDR3 size: 13 residues. This chain's CDR3 is CASSPVGGHEQYF. CDR3 nucleotides: TGTGCCAGCAGCCCGGTGGGGGGACACGAGCAGTACTTC.